The entry below gives a single T cell receptor (beta chain) sequence along with its context. The antigen is not known. The data belong to a study of T cells after yellow fever vaccination. A process of 5'RACE template switching, which added a universal primer site and UMIs, was used to make TCR cDNA. TCRdb called the 5' RACE reads again in MiXCR, with one record for every CDR3 protein. The sample carries 500,000 to 700,000 distinct CDR3 sequences, about a fifth recorded once. Regarding the study as a whole: Post-booster reappearance was seen for most primary-vaccination clones (nearly 97% CD4, 80% to 90% CD8).

V was pared by 3 bases and J by 4 bases, with 8 bases of the junction left unmatched. The V gene's germline CDR1 is DFQATT and CDR2 SNEGSKA (reference sequence). This CDR3 is 15 amino acids long. The source was PBMCs, collected 15 days after the yellow fever booster vaccination. This sequence originates from a young man who received the YFV17D yellow fever vaccine. V is TRBV20-1 and J is TRBJ1-3; 8 bases are a match to TRBD1. This chain's CDR3 is CSARGTGEAGNTIYF. CDR3 DNA: TGCAGTGCTAGGGGGACAGGAGAAGCGGGAAACACCATATATTTT.